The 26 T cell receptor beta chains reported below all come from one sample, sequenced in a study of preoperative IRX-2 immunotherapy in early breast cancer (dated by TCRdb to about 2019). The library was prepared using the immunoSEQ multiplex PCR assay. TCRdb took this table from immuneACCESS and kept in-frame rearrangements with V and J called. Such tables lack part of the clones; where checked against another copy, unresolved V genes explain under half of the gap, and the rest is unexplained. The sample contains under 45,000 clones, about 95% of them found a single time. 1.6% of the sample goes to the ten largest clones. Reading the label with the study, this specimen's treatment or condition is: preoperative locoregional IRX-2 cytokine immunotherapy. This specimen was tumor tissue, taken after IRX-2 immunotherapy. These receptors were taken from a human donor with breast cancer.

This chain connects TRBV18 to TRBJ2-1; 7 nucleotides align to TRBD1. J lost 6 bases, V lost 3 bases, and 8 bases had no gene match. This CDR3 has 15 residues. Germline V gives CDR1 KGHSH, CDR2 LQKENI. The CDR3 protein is CASSPPNRGRNEQFF. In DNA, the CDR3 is TGTGCCAGCTCACCGCCAAACAGGGGACGCAATGAGCAGTTCTTC.

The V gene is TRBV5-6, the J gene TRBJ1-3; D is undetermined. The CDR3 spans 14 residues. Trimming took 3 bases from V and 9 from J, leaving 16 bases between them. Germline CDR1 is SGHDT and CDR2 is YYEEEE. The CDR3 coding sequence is TGTGCCAGCAGCTCCAGATACGTTTGGGGCACCATATATTTT. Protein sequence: CASSSRYVWGTIYF.

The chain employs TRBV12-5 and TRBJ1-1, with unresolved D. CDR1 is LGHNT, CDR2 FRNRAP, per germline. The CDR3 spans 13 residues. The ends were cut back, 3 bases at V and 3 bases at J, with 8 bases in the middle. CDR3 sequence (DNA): TGTGCTAGTGGTTTTGAACGGCACACTGAAGCTTTCTTT. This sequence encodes CASGFERHTEAFF.

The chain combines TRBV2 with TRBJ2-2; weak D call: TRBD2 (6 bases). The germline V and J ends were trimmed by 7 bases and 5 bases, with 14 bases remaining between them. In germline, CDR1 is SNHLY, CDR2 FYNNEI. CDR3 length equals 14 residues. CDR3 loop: CASIGLALTGELFF. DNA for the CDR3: TGTGCCAGCATAGGGCTAGCGTTAACCGGGGAGCTGTTTTTT.

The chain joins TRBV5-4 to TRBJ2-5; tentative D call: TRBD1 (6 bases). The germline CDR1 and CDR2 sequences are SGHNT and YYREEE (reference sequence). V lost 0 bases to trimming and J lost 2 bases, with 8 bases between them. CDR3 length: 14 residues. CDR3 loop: CASSLGTVQETQYF. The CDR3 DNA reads TGTGCCAGCAGCTTGGGGACAGTTCAAGAGACCCAGTACTTC.

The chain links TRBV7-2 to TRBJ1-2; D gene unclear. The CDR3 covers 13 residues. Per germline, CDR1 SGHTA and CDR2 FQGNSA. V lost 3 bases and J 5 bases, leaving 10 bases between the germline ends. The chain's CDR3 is CASSLARLYGYTF. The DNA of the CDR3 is TGTGCCAGCAGCTTGGCCAGGTTATATGGCTACACCTTC.

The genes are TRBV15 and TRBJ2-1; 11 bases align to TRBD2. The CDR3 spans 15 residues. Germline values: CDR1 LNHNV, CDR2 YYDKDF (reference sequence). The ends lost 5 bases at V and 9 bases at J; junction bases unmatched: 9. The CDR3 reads CATSAGELAGGEQFF. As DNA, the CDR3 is TGTGCCACCAGCGCCGGTGAGCTAGCGGGAGGTGAGCAGTTCTTC. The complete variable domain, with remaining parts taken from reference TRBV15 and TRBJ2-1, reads DAMVIQNPRYQVTQFGKPVTLSCSQTLNHNVMYWYQQKSSQAPKLLFHYYDKDFNNEADTPDNFQSRRPNTSFCFLDIRSPGLGDTAMYLCATSAGELAGGEQFFGPGTRLTVL.

CDR3 protein: CASSFSFRAGIYYEQYF. In DNA form, the CDR3 reads TGTGCCAGCAGCTTTAGTTTCCGGGCGGGAATCTACTACGAGCAGTACTTC. This rearrangement joins TRBV5-6 to TRBJ2-7; D may be TRBD2 (6 bases). The CDR3 covers 17 residues. V was clipped by 2 bases and J by 3 bases, with 21 bases between them. The germline CDR1 and CDR2 sequences are SGHDT and YYEEEE.

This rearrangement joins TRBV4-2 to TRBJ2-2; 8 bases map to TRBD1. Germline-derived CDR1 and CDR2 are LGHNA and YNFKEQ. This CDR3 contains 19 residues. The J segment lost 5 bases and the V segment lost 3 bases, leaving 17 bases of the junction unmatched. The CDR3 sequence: CASSHAAGTGLWGTGELFF. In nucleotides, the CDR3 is TGTGCCAGCAGCCATGCTGCGGGGACAGGCCTTTGGGGGACCGGGGAGCTGTTTTTT.

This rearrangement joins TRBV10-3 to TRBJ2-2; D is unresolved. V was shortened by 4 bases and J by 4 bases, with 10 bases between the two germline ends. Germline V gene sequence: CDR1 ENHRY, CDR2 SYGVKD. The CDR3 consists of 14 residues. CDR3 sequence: CAISGTESTGELFF. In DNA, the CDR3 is TGTGCCATCAGTGGAACAGAATCCACCGGGGAGCTGTTTTTT.

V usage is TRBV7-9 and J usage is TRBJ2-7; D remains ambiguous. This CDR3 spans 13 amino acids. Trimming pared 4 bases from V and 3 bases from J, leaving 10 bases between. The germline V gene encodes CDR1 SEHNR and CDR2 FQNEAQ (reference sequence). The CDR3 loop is CASSSSGIYEQYF. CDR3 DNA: TGTGCCAGCAGCTCCTCGGGCATCTACGAGCAGTACTTC.

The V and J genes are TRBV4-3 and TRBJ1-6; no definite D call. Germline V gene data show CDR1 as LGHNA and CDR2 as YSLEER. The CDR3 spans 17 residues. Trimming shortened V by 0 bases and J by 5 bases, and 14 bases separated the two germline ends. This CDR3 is CASSQERGESDNSPLHF. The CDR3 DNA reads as TGCGCCAGCAGCCAAGAACGCGGGGAGTCAGATAATTCACCCCTCCACTTT.

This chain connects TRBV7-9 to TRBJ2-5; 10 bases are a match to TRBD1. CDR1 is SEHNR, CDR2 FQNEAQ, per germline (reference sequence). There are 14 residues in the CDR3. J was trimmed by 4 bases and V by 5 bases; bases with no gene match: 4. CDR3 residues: CASSPGQGRETQYF. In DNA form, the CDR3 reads TGTGCCAGCAGCCCGGGACAGGGGCGAGAGACCCAGTACTTC.

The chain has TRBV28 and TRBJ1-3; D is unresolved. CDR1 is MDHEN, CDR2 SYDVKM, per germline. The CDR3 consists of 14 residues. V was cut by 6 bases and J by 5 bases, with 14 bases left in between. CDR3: CASSAMNDRNTIYF. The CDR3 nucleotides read TGTGCCAGCAGCGCCATGAATGACCGAAACACCATATATTTT.

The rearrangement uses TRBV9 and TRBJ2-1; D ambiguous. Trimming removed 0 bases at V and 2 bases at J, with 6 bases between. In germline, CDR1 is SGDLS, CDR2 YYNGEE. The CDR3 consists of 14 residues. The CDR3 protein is CASSVELPYNEQFF. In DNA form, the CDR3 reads TGTGCCAGCAGCGTAGAACTACCCTACAATGAGCAGTTCTTC.

CDR3 coding DNA: TGTGCCAGCAATCTGGGAAACACCATATATTTT. Translation: CASNLGNTIYF. This chain uses TRBV7-2 with TRBJ1-3; D unclear. This CDR3 is 11 amino acids long. V was clipped by 7 bases and J by 4 bases, with 5 bases between them. Germline-derived CDR1 and CDR2 are SGHTA and FQGNSA. Complete variable domain (other parts from reference TRBV7-2 and TRBJ1-3): GAGVSQSPSNKVTEKGKDVELRCDPISGHTALYWYRQSLGQGLEFLIYFQGNSAPDKSGLPSDRFSAERTGGSVSTLTIQRTQQEDSAVYLCASNLGNTIYFGEGSWLTVV.

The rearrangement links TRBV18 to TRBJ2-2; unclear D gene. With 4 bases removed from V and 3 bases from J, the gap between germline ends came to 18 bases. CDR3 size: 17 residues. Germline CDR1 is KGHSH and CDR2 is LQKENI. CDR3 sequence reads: CASSRGDLQRHTGELFF. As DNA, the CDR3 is TGTGCCAGCTCACGAGGTGACTTACAAAGGCACACCGGGGAGCTGTTTTTT.

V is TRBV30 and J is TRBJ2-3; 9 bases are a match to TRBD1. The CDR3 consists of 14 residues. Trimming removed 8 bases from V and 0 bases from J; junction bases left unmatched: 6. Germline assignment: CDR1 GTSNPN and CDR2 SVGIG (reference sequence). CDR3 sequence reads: CAQDRGLSTDTQYF. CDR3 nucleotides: TGTGCCCAGGACAGGGGATTAAGCACAGATACGCAGTATTTT.

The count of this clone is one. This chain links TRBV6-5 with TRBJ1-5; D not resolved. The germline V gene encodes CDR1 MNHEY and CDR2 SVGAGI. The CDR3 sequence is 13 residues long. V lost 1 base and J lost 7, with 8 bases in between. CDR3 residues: CASSYFSGQPQHF. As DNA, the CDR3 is TGTGCCAGCAGTTACTTTTCAGGCCAGCCCCAGCATTTT.

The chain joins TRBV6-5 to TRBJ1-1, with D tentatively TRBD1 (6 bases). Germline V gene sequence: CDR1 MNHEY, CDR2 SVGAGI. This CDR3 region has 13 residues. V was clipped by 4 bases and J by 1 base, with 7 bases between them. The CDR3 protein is CASSWTENTEAFF. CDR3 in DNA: TGTGCCAGCAGTTGGACAGAGAACACTGAAGCTTTCTTT.

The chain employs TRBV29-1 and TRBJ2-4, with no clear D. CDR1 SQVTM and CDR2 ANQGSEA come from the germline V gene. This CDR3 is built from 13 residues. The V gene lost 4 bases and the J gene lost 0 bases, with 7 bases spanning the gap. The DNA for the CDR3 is TGCAGCGTTGGGACCTTAGCCAAAAACATTCAGTACTTC. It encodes CSVGTLAKNIQYF.

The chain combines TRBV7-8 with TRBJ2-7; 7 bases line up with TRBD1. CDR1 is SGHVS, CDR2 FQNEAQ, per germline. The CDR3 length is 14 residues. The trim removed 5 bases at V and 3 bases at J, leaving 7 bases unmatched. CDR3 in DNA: TGTGCCAGCAGCCCAAGACGGGACAGCTACGAGCAGTACTTC. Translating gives CASSPRRDSYEQYF.

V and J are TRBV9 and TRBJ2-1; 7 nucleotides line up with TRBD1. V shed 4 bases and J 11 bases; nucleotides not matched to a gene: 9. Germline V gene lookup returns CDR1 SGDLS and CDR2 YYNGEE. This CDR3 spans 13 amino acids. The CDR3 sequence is CASSKTTTGQQFF. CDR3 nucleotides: TGTGCCAGCAGCAAAACCACGACAGGGCAGCAGTTCTTC.

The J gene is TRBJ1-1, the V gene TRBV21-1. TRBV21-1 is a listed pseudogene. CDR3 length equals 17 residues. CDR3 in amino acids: CASSRDPAARSDTEAFF. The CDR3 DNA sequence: TGTGCCAGCAGCCGAGATCCCGCGGCCAGGTCGGACACTGAAGCTTTCTTT.

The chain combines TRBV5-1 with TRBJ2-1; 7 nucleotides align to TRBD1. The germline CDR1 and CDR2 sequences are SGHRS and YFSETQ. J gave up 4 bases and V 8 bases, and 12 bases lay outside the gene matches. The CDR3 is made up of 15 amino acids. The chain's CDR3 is CASIQGTDSYNEQFF. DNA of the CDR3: TGCGCCAGTATACAGGGGACAGATTCTTACAATGAGCAGTTCTTC.

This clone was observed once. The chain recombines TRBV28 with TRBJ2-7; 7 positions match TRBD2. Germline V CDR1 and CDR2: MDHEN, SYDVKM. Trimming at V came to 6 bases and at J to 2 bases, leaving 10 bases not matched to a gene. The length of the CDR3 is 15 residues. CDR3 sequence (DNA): TGTGCCAGCAGATTTCACCAGAGCGGGGCCTACGAGCAGTACTTC. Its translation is CASRFHQSGAYEQYF.